This record looks at one T cell receptor (beta chain) sequence and its context. This clone was observed a single time. It lacks a known antigen. It has no much larger one-base neighbor in the sample; base qualities were not kept. The CDR3 regions of human TCRbeta chains were analyzed by immunosequencing. In the authors' own workflow: Repertoire TCRs were checked for matches against a reference library of SARS-CoV-2-specific TCRs that had been generated using the MIRA antigen-specificity platform. Breadth meant the fraction of unique TCRs that were SARS-CoV-2-associated, whereas depth meant the fraction of total T cells that were SARS-CoV-2-associated. Using the MIRA data, each spike-specific TCR was mapped to the spike region that the TCR reacts to and placed in a CD4 or CD8 class. Log10-transformed breadth and depth values were compared by one-way ANOVA with Sidak's multiple comparisons tests. As stored in TCRdb, this immuneACCESS dataset retains in-frame rearrangements with V and J assigned. A fraction of the clones does not appear; measured against another copy, unresolved V genes explain less than half of the discrepancy, and the remainder lacks a known reason. V and J calls plus clone size are reproduced from that table; the DNA served to infer D and trimming. In all, the sample holds approximately 110,000 clones, and about 88% of those were seen once. The ten largest make up around a tenth of the sample.

This sample is part of a study of T cell responses to AZD1222 COVID-19 vaccine (dated by TCRdb to the early 2020s). For context, the study as a whole: Because spike-specific TCR depth and breadth did not differ between the two schedules, AZD1222 recipients who got a second dose at roughly 4 weeks were pooled with those who got a second dose at roughly 12 weeks. TCR sequencing covered 230 or so trial participants: nearly 210 given two doses of AZD1222 and some 25 given two doses of MenACWY control vaccine. Trial participants were enrolled by age into 18-55, 56-69 and 70-plus year subgroups, with about 150, 28 and 57 TCR-sequenced participants respectively. The full study reports these points: Participants were mostly white British and included more females than males, and it was suggested by the authors that clonal diversity may have been underestimated. Because no day 14 peak-response samples were available, repertoires were characterized only after the peak T cell response. Conclusions about previously exposed vaccinees are limited, since just 5 to 7 AZD1222 recipients were seropositive for SARS-CoV-2 at baseline. Reportedly, almost half of the unique spike-specific TCRs recognized epitopes lying outside the regions that are mutated in the B.1.351 and B.1.1.7 variants. CD4 TCRs associated with the vaccine covered the entire spike protein, and the dominant responses were in regions 160-218 and 743-854. After two AZD1222 doses, both the breadth and the depth of spike-specific TCRs were significantly higher than at day 0 and than in MenACWY recipients. In the small 56-69-year group, the increase in depth fell short of significance, most likely because of low power.

From a lookup of the germline V gene, CDR1 and CDR2 are MGHRA and YSYEKL. The CDR3 sequence holds 16 residues, the cysteine and phenylalanine included. Here the CDR3 DNA is all that survives: 48 bases in frame from base 1. Trimmed from V: 4 bases; trimmed from J: 2 bases; junction bases lacking a gene match: 4. The sample's time point label is to be understood as: baseline before first vaccination. Vaccinee samples were obtained from the UK trials COV001 and COV002, which included a single-blind randomized controlled phase 2/3 trial of AZD1222 (ChAdOx1 nCoV-19) in healthy adults. For TCRbeta chain sequencing, PBMC samples were collected from trial participants at day 0 and at day 28 after the second dose.

The V and J segments used are TRBV4-1 and TRBJ2-3; a stretch of 12 junction bases matches TRBD2. The sequence came from an adult in good health. This specimen consisted of peripheral blood, obtained on day 0 of AZD1222 vaccination. The DNA reads TGCGCCAGCAGCCCATGGACTAGCGGGACCACAGATACGCAGTATTTT. The encoded protein is CASSPWTSGTTDTQYF.